Each of the 5 T cell receptor beta chains below was sequenced from the same sample in a study of blood T cell repertoires in COVID-19. Here immunoSEQ multiplex PCR was the method, and the copy in TCRdb shows in-frame clones only, minus some. In the table there are 200,000 to 300,000 clones, approximately 89% of which are singletons. Input material: PBMCs or T cells enriched from blood (not recorded which). These receptors all come from a woman aged 25 to 39 with acute COVID-19.

The V call is TRBV30, the J call TRBJ2-1, with TRBD2 identical over 14 bases. The trim removed 5 bases at V and 2 bases at J, leaving 14 bases unmatched. The CDR3 is 19 residues long. Germline V gene data show CDR1 as GTSNPN and CDR2 as SVGIG (reference sequence). The CDR3 DNA follows: TGTGCCTGGGACGCCTTGGGACTAGCGGGGGAGGGAACCTACAATGAGCAGTTCTTC. Translating gives CAWDALGLAGEGTYNEQFF.

In DNA form, the CDR3 reads TGTGCCAGCAGCTTTTCAGCGGGGGGCGAGGAGACCCAGTACTTC. Translating it yields CASSFSAGGEETQYF. V gene TRBV7-3 combines with J gene TRBJ2-5, with 9 bases that match TRBD2. The V and J ends lost 3 bases and 5 bases, in that order; junction bases with no gene match: 7. The CDR3 sequence is 15 residues long. The V gene's germline CDR1 is SGHTA and CDR2 FQGTGA. Full variable domain (outside the CDR3, taken from reference TRBV7-3 and TRBJ2-5): GAGVSQTPSNKVTEKGKYVELRCDPISGHTALYWYRQSLGQGPEFLIYFQGTGAADDSGLPNDRFFAVRPEGSVSTLKIQRTERGDSAVYLCASSFSAGGEETQYFGPGTRLLVL.

V is TRBV5-6 and J is TRBJ2-7; D is uncertain. V dropped 0 bases and J dropped 7 bases, with 14 bases sitting between them. The germline V gene encodes CDR1 SGHDT and CDR2 YYEEEE. This CDR3 contains 14 residues. CDR3 sequence: CASSLVSQVWEQYF. The CDR3 DNA sequence: TGTGCCAGCAGCTTGGTAAGTCAGGTCTGGGAGCAGTACTTC.

The chain links TRBV30 to TRBJ1-3; no firm D call. Germline V CDR1 and CDR2: GTSNPN, SVGIG (reference sequence). The CDR3 covers 15 residues. V dropped 3 bases and J dropped 3 bases, with 15 bases sitting between them. CDR3 bases: TGTGCCTGGAGGGAGGCCTATTTATTTGGAAACACCATATATTTT. Its translation: CAWREAYLFGNTIYF.

J is TRBJ1-5 and V is TRBV19; tentatively, D is TRBD1 (6 bases). This CDR3 region has 17 residues. Germline assignment: CDR1 LNHDA and CDR2 SQIVND (reference sequence). Trimming shortened V by 5 bases and J by 7 bases, and 24 bases separated the two germline ends. The CDR3: CASSSTRQDLWGQPQHF. CDR3 nucleotide sequence: TGTGCCAGTAGTTCGACCCGACAGGACCTTTGGGGACAGCCCCAGCATTTT.